The rows below give T cell receptor beta chains drawn from one sample of a study of shared clonotypes between healthy human individuals. The data were produced by immunoSEQ multiplex PCR, yet TCRdb's version contains in-frame clones alone and is incomplete. Found here are around 2.5 million clones, 80% to 95% of them singletons; the top ten hold 0.35% to 0.45%. Specimen: naive CD4+ T cells from PBMCs. The receptors come from a man younger than 30 in good health. Some clones in this sample may be carry-over from other donors' samples. Both conserved end residues are trimmed from each CDR3. Fields, in order: CDR3 protein, clone size, V gene, CDR3 length, J gene. Some rows mark clone size as missing; the rest say once, few, many or name a class of expanded clone.

CDR3: ASSLAGLRGETQY; size: .; V: TRBV5-1; length: 13; J: TRBJ2-5
CDR3: ASSLATSGRNAEGEQF; size: .; V: TRBV5-1; length: 16; J: TRBJ2-1
CDR3: ASRSAPTENYGYT; size: once; V: TRBV5-5; length: 13; J: TRBJ1-2
CDR3: ASSPQGRDNSPLH; size: .; V: TRBV18; length: 13; J: TRBJ1-6
CDR3: ASSTRRTDSGNTIY; size: .; V: TRBV4-1; length: 14; J: TRBJ1-3
CDR3: ASSPLRVANTGELF; size: .; V: TRBV5-1; length: 14; J: TRBJ2-2
CDR3: ASSTERDRGFVSNSPLH; size: .; V: TRBV7-9; length: 17; J: TRBJ1-6
CDR3: ASSDEGASYEQY; size: .; V: TRBV7-2; length: 12; J: TRBJ2-7
CDR3: SVSWTNTGELF; size: .; V: TRBV29-1; length: 11; J: TRBJ2-2
CDR3: ASSLTFNQPQH; size: .; V: TRBV28; length: 11; J: TRBJ1-5
CDR3: ASRRGAVMEQY; size: .; V: TRBV5-1; length: 11; J: TRBJ2-7
CDR3: ASSAPRSSGNTIY; size: .; V: TRBV9; length: 13; J: TRBJ1-3
CDR3: SVEDRFIKAKNIQY; size: .; V: TRBV29-1; length: 14; J: TRBJ2-4